A single TCR beta chain is shown here with its context. No antigen is known for it. Base qualities were left out, and no much larger clone turns up one base away. The data stem from a study of beta chain features in type 1 diabetes (dated by TCRdb to 2016 to 2018). Describing the broader study: Mean age, gender distribution, total cell number and subset yield did not differ between patients and healthy donors. A total of roughly 98,000,000 sorted cells were examined across all samples, and RNA yield correlated strongly with the number of cells per subset. Naive and central memory subsets were obtained from all 30 or so donors, but regulatory and stem cell-like memory subsets were isolated from only 8 patients and roughly 8 healthy donors. In the study, TCRB repertoires of sorted circulating CD4+ T cell subsets from recently diagnosed type 1 diabetes patients were compared with those of matched healthy donors. Overall study outcomes, separate from this receptor: A moderate but significant shortening of TCRB CDR3 length was observed in type 1 diabetes patients in all four CD4+ subsets. At VDJ recombination sites, type 1 diabetes patients had fewer insertions and more deleted nucleotides, which implies abnormalities in thymic rearrangement. Naive, central memory and regulatory TCRB repertoires appeared to be more alike among patients than among healthy donors. Because cDNA rather than genomic DNA was sequenced, highly expressing activated cells could have been over-represented, although no difference in activation and CD3 levels was found between groups. Shorter templates might be favored by PCR, yet because patient and control samples were amplified and corrected together, any such skew would affect both groups equally. Only small numbers of individuals were included in the HLA sub-analyses, which left unresolved whether HLA type had any influence on TCRB rearrangement.

After removal of 4 bases from V and 7 bases from J, the junction retains 7 bases not matched to a gene. Per the germline V gene (reference sequence), MNHNY is the CDR1 and SVGAGI is the CDR2. The CDR3 sequence holds 15 residues, the cysteine and phenylalanine included. CDR3 DNA only is kept here, 45 bases in frame from base 1. A single peripheral blood draw of about 120 mL on average was collected from each donor into heparinised tubes. A BD FACSAria II was used to sort naive, central memory, regulatory and stem cell-like memory CD4+ T cells with a panel that included CD45RO, CCR7, CD25, CD127, CD95 and CD27. Purity was above 95% for every sorted population. PBMCs were isolated right away by Lymphoprep density gradient centrifugation and were stained directly, without culture. So that batch effects would be minimized, each experiment stained and sorted samples in pairs, pairing one healthy donor with one patient.

The High Capacity cDNA Reverse Transcription Kit was used to reverse transcribe all of the isolated RNA, meaning that expressed TCRB transcripts were what got sequenced. Naive, central memory and regulatory T cell samples underwent deep immunoSEQ sequencing, averaging around 3.6 million total reads per sample. Sorted cells were lysed in RLT buffer and RNA was extracted with DNase-treated RNeasy Micro or Mini kits, depending on cell number. To prevent cross-contamination, each cell subset was processed individually, whereas patient and healthy donor samples were processed jointly. The immunoSEQ multiplex PCR was used to amplify TCRB sequences from cDNA, yielding 87-bp fragments that span the CDR3 region. Sequencing of the amplicons was done on the Illumina HiSeq platform. Per the original workflow: PCR bias was corrected computationally using synthetic template baselines, and reads within Hamming distance 2 were collapsed, with unmergeable singletons discarded. Reads were aligned to IMGT to assign V, D and J genes, CDR3 length, and insertions or deletions at six rearrangement sites. Within each subset, clonotype counts were normalized to sorted cell number, after which true diversity and Gini coefficients were computed with the tcR R package. The overlap coefficient, calculated on TCRB nucleotide sequences, was used to quantify repertoire sharing. Out-of-frame TCRB sequences from naive cells were analyzed to stand in for the pre-selection repertoire. TCRdb limited this immuneACCESS table to in-frame rearrangements with V and J called. A share of clones is missing; checked studies link under half to unresolved V genes, and the rest is unexplained. From that table come the V and J calls and clone size; the DNA was used to work out D and trimming. This sample gives 350,000 or so clones in total; 15% to 20% of them show up just once. Of the sample, 0.044% is held by the ten largest clones.

The sample comprised naive CD4+ T cells from blood. The cell subset or site label corresponds to: true naive CD4+ T cells. The source is a woman under 30 in good health. The rearrangement joined TRBV6-6 to TRBJ2-7, and 13 junction bases match TRBD2. For the CDR3, the sequence is CASSSGTSGIGEQYF. The DNA reads TGTGCCAGCAGTTCCGGGACTAGCGGGATCGGGGAGCAGTACTTC.